This TCR beta chain was sequenced during a study of T cells after posttransplantation cyclophosphamide. Overall study results and limits: Later blood repertoires were often dominated by clones from the donor CD8+ memory compartment. After PTCy, TRB diversity resembled that of CNI/methotrexate controls.

Per germline, CDR1 SGHVS and CDR2 FQNEAQ. With V trimmed by 1 base and J by 5 bases, 3 bases remained unmatched. The CDR3 sequence is 16 residues long. Profiled with immunoSEQ multiplex PCR; TCRdb holds only in-frame clones, not every one. Listed here are 12,000 or so clones without any singletons, the top ten holding 6% to 9.5%. This related bone marrow graft donor gave peripheral blood on the day of marrow donation. This clone was picked up many times. Its specificity is not known. The genes are TRBV7-8 and TRBJ1-6; TRBD1 agrees at 9 bases. The sample was PBMCs. The clonotype was recovered from a middle-aged woman in good health, CMV-negative, and a related stem cell transplant donor. DNA for the CDR3: TGTGCCAGCAGCTTAGGGACAGGGGCTAATAATTCACCCCTCCACTTT. This translates into CASSLGTGANNSPLHF.